The 23 T cell receptor beta chains given below trace back to one sample, sequenced in a study of T cell responses to AZD1222 COVID-19 vaccine. Assay: immunoSEQ multiplex PCR; the TCRdb copy retains only in-frame clones and omits some. The sample carries some 150,000 clones, roughly 92% recorded once. The sample here was peripheral blood, taken on day 0 of AZD1222 vaccination. These receptors were taken from an adult in good health.

V gene TRBV28 combines with J gene TRBJ1-2; possible D gene TRBD1, 5 bases. The CDR3 has 15 amino acids. Germline lookup yields CDR1 MDHEN and CDR2 SYDVKM. The ends were cut back, 5 bases at V and 0 bases at J, with 13 bases in the middle. The CDR3 sequence is CASSPTVTSNYGYTF. In nucleotides, the CDR3 is TGTGCCAGCAGTCCGACAGTTACATCTAACTATGGCTACACCTTC.

This chain links TRBV6-2 or TRBV6-3 with TRBJ2-5; D perhaps matches TRBD2 (5 bases). V was trimmed by 4 bases and J by 5 bases, leaving 14 bases between them. CDR1 MNHEY and CDR2 SVGEGT come from the germline V gene. This CDR3 is 14 amino acids long. CDR3 in DNA: TGTGCCAGCAGTTTCCGACTGGGCGGGGAGACCCAGTACTTC. Translating it yields CASSFRLGGETQYF.

This clone was seen just once. V is TRBV5-6 and J is TRBJ2-2, with 7 positions matching TRBD1. The CDR3 has 15 amino acids. V gave up 3 bases and J gave up 6 bases; unmatched junction bases: 8. The germline gives CDR1 SGHDT, CDR2 YYEEEE. The CDR3 loop reads CASSSDRERAGELFF. The CDR3 DNA is TGTGCCAGCAGCTCCGACAGGGAAAGGGCCGGGGAGCTGTTTTTT.

The rearrangement joins TRBV7-8 to TRBJ2-7, with TRBD2 matching 9 bases. Trimming removed 4 bases from V and 5 bases from J; junction bases left unmatched: 9. Germline CDR1 reads SGHVS; CDR2 reads FQNEAQ. This CDR3 is built from 15 residues. The CDR3 DNA reads as TGTGCCAGCAGCTCCGGGACTAGCCCGGAGGACGAGCAGTACTTC. Its protein is CASSSGTSPEDEQYF.

The chain carries TRBV25-1 and TRBJ1-4; a weak D match, TRBD1 (6 bases). V lost 0 bases, J lost 7 bases, and 12 bases lay in between. CDR3 length: 15 amino acids. Germline V gene data show CDR1 as MGHDK and CDR2 as SYGVNS. In DNA form, the CDR3 reads TGTGCCAGCAGTGAATATGGAGGGGGGGGTGAAAAACTGTTTTTT. Its protein product is CASSEYGGGGEKLFF.

This rearrangement joins TRBV19 to TRBJ1-2; a weak D match, TRBD1 (5 bases). The CDR3 covers 15 residues. V was shortened by 8 bases and J by 1 base, with 17 bases between the two germline ends. Germline V lookup: CDR1 LNHDA, CDR2 SQIVND (reference sequence). The DNA for the CDR3 is TGTGCCAGTTCTTATGCCATCAGGGATAACTATGGCTACACCTTC. Its protein is CASSYAIRDNYGYTF.

The chain employs TRBV12-2 and TRBJ2-5; TRBD2 is the table's D call and was not checked against the DNA. TRBV12-2 is a listed pseudogene. The CDR3 has 17 amino acids. The CDR3 reads CASRLDELTSGRETQYF. In DNA, the CDR3 is TGTGCAAGTCGCTTAGACGAGTTGACTAGCGGGAGAGAGACCCAGTACTTC.

This chain links TRBV11-2 with TRBJ2-3; a weak D match, TRBD1 (6 bases). Germline assignment: CDR1 SGHAT and CDR2 FQNNGV. V was trimmed by 1 base and J by 2 bases, leaving 16 bases between them. The CDR3 loop spans 17 amino acids. The CDR3 DNA sequence: TGTGCCAGCAGCTTAGCTCCAGGGGTGGGGGACACAGATACGCAGTATTTT. It is translated as CASSLAPGVGDTDTQYF.

The chain joins TRBV18 to TRBJ1-2; tentatively, D is TRBD1 (5 bases). The germline V gene has CDR1 KGHSH and CDR2 LQKENI. The CDR3 is 13 amino acids. V lost 4 bases and J lost 5, with 11 bases in between. CDR3 nucleotide sequence: TGTGCCAGCTCACTTACAGGACGGTATGGCTACACCTTC. This encodes CASSLTGRYGYTF.

V gene TRBV19 combines with J gene TRBJ1-2, with a weak D call TRBD1 (5 bases). The CDR3 consists of 13 residues. With 8 bases removed from V and 8 bases from J, the gap between germline ends came to 18 bases. CDR1 is LNHDA and CDR2 is SQIVND in the germline V gene (reference sequence). CDR3 residues: CASYKRDRHGYTF. The CDR3 coding sequence is TGTGCCAGTTATAAACGGGACCGGCACGGCTACACCTTC.

The gene calls are TRBV27 and TRBJ1-2, with D possibly being TRBD1 (6 bases). The CDR3 loop spans 15 amino acids. Germline-derived CDR1 and CDR2 are MNHEY and SMNVEV (reference sequence). Between the trimmed V and J ends, which lost 3 bases and 0 bases, there was a span of 11 bases. CDR3 protein: CASSFSRTANYGYTF. CDR3 sequence (DNA): TGTGCCAGCAGTTTTTCCCGGACAGCTAACTATGGCTACACCTTC.

The chain employs TRBV18 and TRBJ1-3; a possible D gene is TRBD1 (6 bases). The CDR3 is made up of 18 amino acids. Germline values: CDR1 KGHSH, CDR2 LQKENI. Trimming removed 2 bases from V and 2 bases from J, with 19 bases in between. The CDR3 region has the DNA TGTGCCAGCTCACCAGCGGCTCGGACAGAGGGTCCTGGAAACACCATATATTTT. Residues: CASSPAARTEGPGNTIYF.

The chain employs TRBV18 and TRBJ2-7; 7 positions match TRBD1. Germline V gives CDR1 KGHSH, CDR2 LQKENI. This CDR3 has 14 residues. V dropped 5 bases and J dropped 2; count of bases not matched to a gene: 6. The chain's CDR3 is CASSTGTETYEQYF. CDR3 DNA: TGTGCCAGCTCAACCGGGACAGAGACCTACGAGCAGTACTTC.

This rearrangement joins TRBV12-3 or TRBV12-4 to TRBJ1-6; D gene uncertain. This CDR3 spans 12 amino acids. V was trimmed by 5 bases and J by 15 bases, leaving 14 bases between them. For the CDR3, the DNA is TGTGCCAGCAGTCCAGCCGCTCAGAACCTCCACTTT. Its translation: CASSPAAQNLHF.

The chain recombines TRBV7-8 with TRBJ2-2, with 8 positions matching TRBD1. CDR1 and CDR2 (germline): SGHVS, FQNEAQ. The V gene end was trimmed by 5 bases and the J gene end by 1 base; junction bases not matched to a gene: 6. This CDR3 comprises 16 residues. CDR3 residues: CASSPQGTGNTGELFF. Here the CDR3 DNA reads TGTGCCAGCAGCCCCCAAGGGACAGGGAACACCGGGGAGCTGTTTTTT.

This chain uses TRBV9 with TRBJ1-1; no firm D call. Germline assignment: CDR1 SGDLS and CDR2 YYNGEE. The ends were cut back, 0 bases at V and 2 bases at J, with 14 bases in the middle. This CDR3 is 16 amino acids long. The CDR3 DNA sequence: TGTGCCAGCAGCGTAGTCCCTCCGGGCATCAACACTGAAGCTTTCTTT. Amino acid sequence: CASSVVPPGINTEAFF.

This chain connects TRBV5-1 to TRBJ2-7, with D perhaps TRBD2 (8 bases). The CDR3 length is 13 residues. Germline V CDR1 and CDR2: SGHRS, YFSETQ. V lost 7 bases, J lost 3 bases, and 14 bases lay in between. The chain's CDR3 is CASGDSGGYEQYF. The CDR3 DNA sequence: TGCGCCAGCGGGGACAGCGGGGGCTACGAGCAGTACTTC.

The chain recombines TRBV5-1 with TRBJ1-2, with 10 bases identical to TRBD1. This CDR3 contains 17 residues. Germline lookup yields CDR1 SGHRS and CDR2 YFSETQ. V lost 1 base to trimming and J lost 4 bases; unmatched junction nucleotides: 10. CDR3 DNA sequence: TGCGCCAGCAGCTTGACTGGACAGGGGGATTATGGCTATGGCTACACCTTC. Residues: CASSLTGQGDYGYGYTF. Using reference TRBV5-1 and TRBJ1-2 for the parts outside the CDR3, the full variable domain is KAGVTQTPRYLIKTRGQQVTLSCSPISGHRSVSWYQQTPGQGLQFLFEYFSETQRNKGNFPGRFSGRQFSNSRSEMNVSTLELGDSALYLCASSLTGQGDYGYGYTFGSGTRLTVV.

The table lists this clone with a count of one. The chain combines TRBV15 with TRBJ2-1; possible D gene TRBD2, 5 bases. Per germline, CDR1 LNHNV and CDR2 YYDKDF (reference sequence). Deletions cut 0 bases from V and 7 bases from J, with 7 bases between. The CDR3 has 13 residues. In DNA form, the CDR3 reads TGTGCCACCAGCAGAGATCGGGGTAATGAGCAGTTCTTC. Protein: CATSRDRGNEQFF.

The chain recombines TRBV18 with TRBJ1-1, with TRBD1 as a possible D gene (5 bases). The CDR3 is 15 amino acids. V dropped 2 bases and J dropped 3 bases, with 13 bases sitting between them. Germline V lookup: CDR1 KGHSH, CDR2 LQKENI. The DNA of the CDR3 is TGTGCCAGCTCACCAATGGGGGGAACGGACACTGAAGCTTTCTTT. It yields the protein CASSPMGGTDTEAFF.

The chain combines TRBV19 with TRBJ2-2, with 10 bases matching TRBD1. J lost 7 bases, V lost 3 bases, and 8 bases had no gene match. Per germline, CDR1 LNHDA and CDR2 SQIVND (reference sequence). The CDR3 covers 16 residues. The CDR3 is CASSMSPGTGDGELFF. As DNA, the CDR3 is TGTGCCAGTAGTATGTCCCCCGGGACAGGGGACGGGGAGCTGTTTTTT.

V is TRBV4-1 and J is TRBJ1-6, with 7 bases matching TRBD1. The CDR3 sequence is 16 residues long. CDR1 and CDR2 from the germline V gene are MGHRA and YSYEKL. V was pared by 0 bases and J by 14 bases, with 13 bases of the junction left unmatched. The CDR3 DNA reads as TGCGCCAGCAGCCAAGATCCGACAGGGTCCATGGAGGCCCTCCACTTT. This translates into CASSQDPTGSMEALHF.

This sequence joins TRBV6-1 and TRBJ2-7, with D possibly TRBD1 on 6 matching bases. V lost 4 bases and J lost 5, with 21 bases in between. CDR1 is MNHNS, CDR2 SASEGT, per germline. The CDR3 consists of 16 residues. The CDR3, as DNA: TGTGCCAGCAGTGTTTCCGGGACAATTAGTGGAAACGAGCAGTACTTC. This sequence encodes CASSVSGTISGNEQYF.